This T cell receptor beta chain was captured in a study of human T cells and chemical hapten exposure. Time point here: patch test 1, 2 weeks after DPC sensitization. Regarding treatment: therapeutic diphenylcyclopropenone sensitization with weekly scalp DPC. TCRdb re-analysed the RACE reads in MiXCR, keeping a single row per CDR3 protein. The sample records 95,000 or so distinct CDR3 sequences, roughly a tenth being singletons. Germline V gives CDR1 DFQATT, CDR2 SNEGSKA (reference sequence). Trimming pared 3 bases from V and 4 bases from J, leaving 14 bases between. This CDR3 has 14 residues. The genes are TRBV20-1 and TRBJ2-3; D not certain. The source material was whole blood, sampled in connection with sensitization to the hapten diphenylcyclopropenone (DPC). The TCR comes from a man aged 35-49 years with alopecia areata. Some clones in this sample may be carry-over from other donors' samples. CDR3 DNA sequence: TGCAGTGCTAGCCCCCGACCAACCTCAGATACGCAGTATTTT. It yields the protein CSASPRPTSDTQYF.